The rows below give T cell receptor beta chains drawn from one sample of a study of cytomegalovirus exposure and HLA in healthy donors. Data came from immunoSEQ multiplex PCR; TCRdb stores just in-frame clones and leaves some out. The sample yields about 190,000 clones, over 65% seen once. Sequences were obtained from PBMCs. These receptors originate from a woman between 45 and 60 years old in good health and CMV-seropositive. Both conserved end residues are part of each CDR3. Each record gives: D gene, V gene, clone size, J gene, CDR3 protein, CDR3 DNA. D genes are given only for firm matches. The size field is filled for only some rows; it gives once, few, many or a size class.

>.|TRBV6-5|.|TRBJ1-2
CASSYSNRPNSYGYTF
TGTGCCAGCAGTTACTCGAACAGGCCCAACTCCTATGGCTACACCTTC
>.|TRBV5-6|.|TRBJ1-1
CASRREVNTEAFF
TGTGCCAGCAGACGGGAGGTGAACACTGAAGCTTTCTTT
>.|TRBV19|.|TRBJ2-1
CASSVTGDSYNEQFF
TGTGCCAGTAGTGTAACAGGTGACTCCTACAATGAGCAGTTCTTC
>.|TRBV6-5|.|TRBJ1-1
CASTPLTGMNTEAFF
TGTGCCAGCACCCCCCTGACAGGCATGAACACTGAAGCTTTCTTT
>.|TRBV6-1|.|TRBJ1-2
CASSYGGGYTF
TGTGCCAGCAGTTACGGTGGTGGCTACACCTTC
>.|TRBV7-9|.|TRBJ2-5
CASSLGQEETQYF
TGTGCCAGCAGCTTAGGGCAGGAAGAGACCCAGTACTTC
>TRBD1|TRBV6-5|.|TRBJ2-3
CASRGQKAQYF
TGTGCCAGCCGGGGACAGAAGGCGCAGTATTTT
>.|TRBV27|.|TRBJ2-1
CASSLSLGGYNEQFF
TGTGCCAGCAGTTTATCGTTGGGGGGATACAATGAGCAGTTCTTC
>.|TRBV4-1|.|TRBJ1-1
CASSLLTRNTEAFF
TGCGCCAGCAGTCTCCTTACTAGGAACACTGAAGCTTTCTTT
>.|TRBV18|.|TRBJ1-3
CASSPKEVAGNTIYF
TGTGCCAGCTCACCAAAGGAGGTTGCTGGAAACACCATATATTTT
>TRBD2|TRBV2|.|TRBJ2-7
CASSTSGGFNEQYF
TGTGCCAGCAGTACTAGCGGGGGATTCAACGAGCAGTACTTC
>.|TRBV6-5|.|TRBJ1-4
CATNTEGLANEKLFF
TGTGCAACCAACACGGAGGGGCTTGCTAATGAAAAACTGTTTTTT
>.|TRBV11-2|.|TRBJ2-7
CASSLLRDSYEQYF
TGTGCCAGCAGCTTATTGCGGGACTCCTACGAGCAGTACTTC
>.|TRBV18|.|TRBJ1-2
CASSGTGTLEGYTF
TGTGCCAGCTCAGGTACCGGGACATTGGAGGGCTACACCTTC
>TRBD1|TRBV9|.|TRBJ1-4
CASSAQGRNEKLFF
TGTGCCAGCAGCGCACAGGGGAGAAATGAAAAACTGTTTTTT
>.|TRBV5-1|.|TRBJ1-1
CASSPEYLTEAFF
TGCGCCAGCAGCCCCGAATACTTGACTGAAGCTTTCTTT
>TRBD2|TRBV4-2|.|TRBJ2-5
CASSQAAGGETQYF
TGTGCCAGCAGCCAAGCAGCGGGGGGAGAGACCCAGTACTTC
>TRBD1|TRBV5-6|once|TRBJ1-5
CASSDGQGLIGNQPQHF
TGTGCCAGCAGCGATGGACAGGGTCTGATTGGAAATCAACCCCAGCATTTT
>TRBD1|TRBV28|once|TRBJ2-7
CASSRTGLSYEQYF
TGTGCCAGCAGTCGGACAGGCCTTTCCTACGAGCAGTACTTC
>.|TRBV7-2|.|TRBJ1-2
CASSQDRPEYGYTF
TGTGCCAGCAGCCAAGACAGGCCCGAATATGGCTACACCTTC